The clone carrying this TCR beta chain was counted between two and nine times. No antigen is known for it. This entry comes from a study of T-cell memory formation after mild COVID-19. Study conclusions and caveats: There was a balanced CD4/CD8 profile in clones contracting day 15 to 85, and later expanders leaned CD4+.

TCRdb independently ran MiXCR on the 5' RACE reads; one entry per CDR3 protein. The profile shows 550,000 to 650,000 distinct CDR3 sequences, approximately 15% of them singletons. V lost 1 base, J lost 8 bases, and 17 bases lay in between. This CDR3 spans 15 amino acids. CDR1 and CDR2 (germline): SNHLY, FYNNEI. The V call is TRBV2, the J call TRBJ1-2; a possible D gene is TRBD1 (5 bases). The sample consisted of PBMCs or a T cell subset sorted from them (not recorded which). This clonotype originated in an adult woman who had mild COVID-19 (a few samples of this study predate the infection). Cell type and time point are not known. CDR3 coding DNA: TGTGCCAGCAGTGAAGGTGACAGAGGCGTCATGGGCTACACCTTC. Its protein product is CASSEGDRGVMGYTF.